This T cell receptor (beta chain) comes out of a study of T cell responses to AZD1222 COVID-19 vaccine. Study in general: Second-dose schedules of about 4 or about 12 weeks were combined. Study-wide results and limits: White British ancestry dominated among donors, who included more females, and clonal diversity was possibly underestimated. Spike was spanned by vaccine-associated CD4 TCRs, with dominance at 160-218 and 743-854.

CDR1 SGHRS and CDR2 YFSETQ come from the germline V gene. V lost 7 bases and J 1 base, leaving 13 bases between the germline ends. The CDR3 covers 14 residues. The protocol was immunoSEQ multiplex PCR, while the TCRdb copy is restricted to in-frame clones and leaves out a portion. The data contain approximately 70,000 clones, 85% of them singletons. This clone was seen once. No antigen is known for it. This specimen consisted of peripheral blood, obtained on day 0 of AZD1222 vaccination. This receptor was taken from an adult in good health. This chain links TRBV5-1 with TRBJ2-3, with a tentative D call TRBD2 (5 bases). CDR3 loop: CASVLGPRTDTQYF. The CDR3 coding sequence is TGCGCCAGCGTACTAGGACCACGCACAGATACGCAGTATTTT.